This TCR beta chain was sequenced in a study of blood T cell repertoires in COVID-19 (TCRdb year 2020). With respect to the entire study: The collaborator samples originated in the United States, Italy and Spain and spanned the acute and convalescent phases of COVID-19. The prospective study material was composed of cDNA or gDNA derived from T cells, B-cell-depleted T cells, or PBMCs. Where HLA class I and class II types were available, the types were taken from metadata supplied by the sample provider, not from assay-based typing. The dataset comprised deeply sampled blood TCRbeta repertoires from subjects exposed to, actively infected with, or recovered from COVID-19. The repertoires were released in a freely available public database intended as a resource for research on the immune response to SARS-CoV-2. The samples were drawn from the first 160 participants of the ongoing ImmuneRACE study and from 950 to 1,500 subjects provided by 6 global collaborators. Nearly every sample came with metadata listing a de-identified subject ID, COVID-19 status, age in years and sex. The research as a whole found: Clinical and demographic metadata were provided uncurated, with the amount varying by source and participant.

TCRbeta CDR3 regions were amplified from genomic DNA using the immunoSEQ Assay, a bias-controlled multiplex PCR. On the study's bioinformatics: Nucleated cell counts per sample were estimated from amplification of reference gene primers within the assay. Sequence reads were collapsed and filtered to measure the absolute abundance of every unique TCRbeta CDR3 rearrangement. For each sample, productive Simpson clonality was calculated as the square root of Simpson's diversity index over productive rearrangements. The table was pulled from immuneACCESS by TCRdb, which kept in-frame rearrangements only. Such tables lose some clones; where checked, under half of the loss comes from unresolved V genes, and the rest has no known cause. The V and J calls and clone size were taken over from that table, and D and trimming were inferred from the DNA. Across this sample there are roughly 180,000 clones, with around 79% seen only once. The ten largest clones add up to roughly 9.6% of the sample.

For CDR1 and CDR2, the germline V gene (reference sequence) lists LGHDT and YNNKEL. The CDR3 covers 14 residues, taking in both the cysteine and the phenylalanine. Only the CDR3 DNA stays, 42 bases, in frame from base 1. The junction carries 9 bases between V and J, which are trimmed by 4 bases and 1 base respectively. In the prospective study, participants were roughly 18 to 100 years old, resided in 25 or so geographic areas of the United States, and were enrolled through a virtual design. Cohort assignment in the prospective study relied on participant-reported clinical history from a screening survey and a study questionnaire. Recovered participants in ImmuneRACE Cohort 3 were defined as having two consecutive negative NP/OP PCR tests, clearance from a healthcare professional, or resolution of symptoms. Each participant in the prospective study had whole blood, serum and a nasopharyngeal or oropharyngeal swab collected by mobile phlebotomists. Participants in the prospective study had the option to provide additional blood draws and questionnaires over an approximately two-month period. Blood samples from the prospective study were shipped frozen or at room temperature prior to DNA extraction.

As regards this clone: There is no known antigen for this receptor. No base quality values were provided; no much bigger clone lies one nucleotide off.

Recombination linked TRBV3-1 (or the pseudogene TRBV3-2) to TRBJ2-3; the D gene cannot be resolved reliably. The TCR originated in a man in his fifties who had recovered from COVID-19. Sequenced sample: PBMCs or T cells enriched from blood (not recorded which). The sequence in DNA is TGTGCCAGCAGCCCGAGGCCCCGCACAGATACGCAGTATTTT. It translates as CASSPRPRTDTQYF.